This TCR beta chain was retrieved from a study of radiotherapy plus CTLA-4 blockade in lung cancer. Focal radiation plus CTLA-4 blockade with ipilimumab was given to patients with chemo-refractory metastatic non-small-cell lung cancer. The germline CDR1 and CDR2 sequences are SGDLS and YYNGEE. Trimming removed 4 bases from V and 3 bases from J; junction bases left unmatched: 6. This CDR3 contains 15 residues. Libraries were prepared by immunoSEQ multiplex PCR; TCRdb keeps only in-frame clonotypes and omits some of them. This table has 90,000 or so clones, roughly 80% appearing once. This TCR was sampled from a human donor with non-small cell lung cancer who had stable disease on radiotherapy plus ipilimumab. The specimen was peripheral blood, collected from a patient treated with radiotherapy plus ipilimumab. This chain connects TRBV9 to TRBJ1-5; 8 bases are shared with TRBD1. The CDR3 sequence: CASSPTGGSNQPQHF. The CDR3 DNA is TGTGCCAGCAGCCCAACAGGGGGTTCCAATCAGCCCCAGCATTTT.